The rows below give T cell receptor beta chains drawn from one sample of a study of blood T cell repertoires in COVID-19. The assay was immunoSEQ multiplex PCR, and TCRdb's table has in-frame clones only and misses some. The data contain 100,000 to 150,000 clones, around 84% of them singletons. Material: PBMCs or T cells enriched from blood (not recorded which). These TCRs come from a middle-aged man with acute COVID-19. Each CDR3 is given with its conserved first and last residue. The D gene is left open where the match is weak. Clone size, where shown, is once, few, many, or a class for clones that have expanded.

v_gene	abundance	j_gene	d_gene	CDR3aa	CDR3nt
TRBV27	-	TRBJ2-7	-	CASSFSGDGEQYF	TGTGCCAGCAGTTTTTCTGGAGATGGCGAGCAGTACTTC
TRBV3-1/TRBV3-2	-	TRBJ2-7	TRBD2	CASSQLAGRYEQYF	TGTGCCAGCAGCCAACTAGCGGGTCGCTACGAGCAGTACTTC
TRBV29-1	-	TRBJ2-4	TRBD1	CSTTGTENIQYF	TGCAGCACGACAGGGACAGAAAACATTCAGTACTTC
TRBV6-5	few	TRBJ2-7	TRBD2	CASGGGTSGSYEQYF	TGTGCCAGCGGGGGAGGGACTAGCGGTTCCTACGAGCAGTACTTC
TRBV9	-	TRBJ1-6	-	CASSVEGRNNSPLHF	TGTGCCAGCAGCGTAGAGGGGAGGAATAATTCACCCCTCCACTTT
TRBV3-1/TRBV3-2	-	TRBJ1-6	-	CASSHGEGSNSPLHF	TGTGCCAGCAGCCACGGGGAGGGTTCGAATTCACCCCTCCACTTT
TRBV11-3	-	TRBJ2-7	TRBD1	CASSSGGTGGAGEQYF	TGTGCCAGCAGCTCAGGTGGGACAGGGGGCGCGGGCGAGCAGTACTTC
TRBV19	-	TRBJ2-2	-	CASSLNTGELFF	TGTGCCAGCTCCCTGAACACCGGGGAGCTGTTTTTT
TRBV19	few	TRBJ2-1	TRBD2	CASSPTTSGRDYNEQFF	TGTGCCAGTAGTCCCACGACTAGCGGGAGGGATTACAATGAGCAGTTCTTC
TRBV6-5	-	TRBJ1-1	-	CASSSTANTEAFF	TGTGCCAGCAGTTCGACAGCTAACACTGAAGCTTTCTTT
TRBV19	-	TRBJ1-6	-	CASKEGEVSPLHF	TGTGCCAGTAAGGAGGGAGAAGTTTCACCCCTCCACTTT
TRBV5-1	-	TRBJ2-5	-	CASSLEIARETQYF	TGCGCCAGCAGCTTGGAGATAGCGAGAGAGACCCAGTACTTC
TRBV23-1	-	TRBJ2-1	-	CASSQRRGGPPLFYNEQFF	TGCGCCAGCAGTCAAAGGCGCGGGGGCCCCCCGTTGTTCTACAATGAGCAGTTCTTC
TRBV11-2	-	TRBJ2-3	-	CASRRRLLDTQYF	TGTGCCAGCCGGAGGCGGCTTTTAGATACGCAGTATTTT
TRBV5-4	-	TRBJ2-7	-	CASSLERGSYEQYF	TGTGCCAGCAGCTTGGAGCGCGGCTCCTACGAGCAGTACTTC
TRBV10-3	-	TRBJ2-7	-	CAISEDRREQYF	TGTGCCATCAGTGAGGACAGGCGCGAGCAGTACTTC
TRBV28	-	TRBJ1-3	TRBD1	CASILSRDRGTGNTIYF	TGTGCCAGCATTCTATCGAGGGACAGGGGGACTGGAAACACCATATATTTT
TRBV7-2	-	TRBJ2-3	-	CASSLLDSFTDTQYF	TGTGCCAGCAGCTTATTGGACTCCTTCACAGATACGCAGTATTTT
TRBV19	-	TRBJ1-2	TRBD1	CASTPPGDRATYGYTF	TGTGCCAGTACCCCCCCGGGGGACAGGGCTACCTATGGCTACACCTTC
TRBV19	-	TRBJ2-3	-	CASSPVDSTDTQYF	TGTGCCAGTTCCCCCGTTGACTCCACAGATACGCAGTATTTT
TRBV7-2	-	TRBJ1-2	-	CASSLAGGVGGYTF	TGTGCCAGCAGCTTAGCGGGGGGTGTGGGTGGCTACACCTTC
TRBV19	-	TRBJ1-1	TRBD1	CASSIAGGTEAFF	TGTGCCAGTAGTATAGCAGGGGGCACTGAAGCTTTCTTT
TRBV7-6	-	TRBJ1-5	-	CASSPGGWNQPQHF	TGTGCCAGCAGCCCTGGGGGGTGGAATCAGCCCCAGCATTTT
TRBV2	-	TRBJ2-5	TRBD2	CATPIAGVGETQYF	TGTGCCACCCCAATAGCGGGGGTGGGAGAGACCCAGTACTTC
TRBV7-6	-	TRBJ2-7	-	CASSHGRLAEQYF	TGTGCCAGCAGCCACGGTAGGCTAGCCGAGCAGTACTTC
TRBV18	once	TRBJ2-3	-	CASSPQPRDTQYF	TGTGCCAGCTCACCACAACCTCGGGATACGCAGTATTTT